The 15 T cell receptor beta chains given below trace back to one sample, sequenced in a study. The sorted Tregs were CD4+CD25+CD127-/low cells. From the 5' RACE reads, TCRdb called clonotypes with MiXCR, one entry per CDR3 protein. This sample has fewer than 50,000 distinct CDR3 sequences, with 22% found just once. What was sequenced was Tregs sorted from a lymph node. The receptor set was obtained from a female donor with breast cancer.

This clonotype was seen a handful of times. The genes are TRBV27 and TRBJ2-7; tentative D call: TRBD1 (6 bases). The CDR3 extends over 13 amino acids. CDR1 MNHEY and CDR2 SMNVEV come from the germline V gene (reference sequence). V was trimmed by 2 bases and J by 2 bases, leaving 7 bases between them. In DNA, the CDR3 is TGTGCCAGCAGTTTAGACAGGACCTACGAGCAGTACTTC. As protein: CASSLDRTYEQYF.

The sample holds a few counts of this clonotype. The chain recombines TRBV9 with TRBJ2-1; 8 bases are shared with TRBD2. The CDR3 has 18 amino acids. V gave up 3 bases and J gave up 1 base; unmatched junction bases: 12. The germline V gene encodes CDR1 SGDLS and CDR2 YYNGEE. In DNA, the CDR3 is TGTGCCAGCAGCGACCGCCATCAAGCGGGAGTGTCCTACAATGAGCAGTTCTTC. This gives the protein CASSDRHQAGVSYNEQFF.

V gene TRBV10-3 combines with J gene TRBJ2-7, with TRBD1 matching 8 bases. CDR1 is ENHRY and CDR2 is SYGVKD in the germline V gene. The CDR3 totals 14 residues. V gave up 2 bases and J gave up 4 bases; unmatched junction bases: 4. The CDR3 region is CAISEEDRGYEQYF. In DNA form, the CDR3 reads TGTGCCATCAGTGAGGAAGACAGGGGATACGAGCAGTACTTC.

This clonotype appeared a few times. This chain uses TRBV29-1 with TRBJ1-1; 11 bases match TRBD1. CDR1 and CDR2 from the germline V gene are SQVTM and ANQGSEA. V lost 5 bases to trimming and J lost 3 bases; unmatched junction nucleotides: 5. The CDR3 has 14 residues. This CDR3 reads CSVWTGGQDTEAFF. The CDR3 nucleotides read TGCAGCGTTTGGACAGGGGGCCAGGACACTGAAGCTTTCTTT. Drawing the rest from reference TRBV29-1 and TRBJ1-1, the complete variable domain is SAVISQKPSRDICQRGTSLTIQCQVDSQVTMMFWYRQQPGQSLTLIATANQGSEATYESGFVIDKFPISRPNLTFSTLTVSNMSPEDSSIYLCSVWTGGQDTEAFFGQGTRLTVV.

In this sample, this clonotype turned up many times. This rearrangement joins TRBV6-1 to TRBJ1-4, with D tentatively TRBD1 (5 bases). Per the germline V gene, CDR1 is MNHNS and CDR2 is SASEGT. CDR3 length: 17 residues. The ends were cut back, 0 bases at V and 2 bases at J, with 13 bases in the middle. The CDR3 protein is CASSEAWTYGTNEKLFF. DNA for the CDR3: TGTGCCAGCAGTGAAGCTTGGACATACGGGACTAATGAAAAACTGTTTTTT.

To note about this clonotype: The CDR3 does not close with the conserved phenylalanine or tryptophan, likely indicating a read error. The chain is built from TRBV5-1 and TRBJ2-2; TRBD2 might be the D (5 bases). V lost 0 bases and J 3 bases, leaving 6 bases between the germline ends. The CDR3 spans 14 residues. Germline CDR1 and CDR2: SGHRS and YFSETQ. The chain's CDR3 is CASSLGGHTGELFS. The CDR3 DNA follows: TGCGCCAGCAGCTTGGGAGGGCACACCGGGGAGCTGTTTTCT.

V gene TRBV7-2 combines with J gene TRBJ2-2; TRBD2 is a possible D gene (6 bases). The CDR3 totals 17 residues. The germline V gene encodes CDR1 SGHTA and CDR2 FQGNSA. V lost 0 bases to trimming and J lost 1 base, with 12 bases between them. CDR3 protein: CASSLAFGGVNTGELFF. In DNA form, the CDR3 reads TGTGCCAGCAGCTTAGCCTTCGGCGGGGTGAACACCGGGGAGCTGTTTTTT. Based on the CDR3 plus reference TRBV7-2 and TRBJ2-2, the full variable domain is GAGVSQSPSNKVTEKGKDVELRCDPISGHTALYWYRQSLGQGLEFLIYFQGNSAPDKSGLPSDRFSAERTGGSVSTLTIQRTQQEDSAVYLCASSLAFGGVNTGELFFGEGSRLTVL.

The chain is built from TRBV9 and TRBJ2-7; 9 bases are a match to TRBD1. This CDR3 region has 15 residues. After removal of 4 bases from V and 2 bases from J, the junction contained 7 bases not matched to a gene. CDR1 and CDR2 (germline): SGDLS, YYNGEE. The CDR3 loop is CASSRGGQGAYEQYF. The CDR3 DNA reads TGTGCCAGCAGCCGCGGGGGACAGGGCGCCTACGAGCAGTACTTC.

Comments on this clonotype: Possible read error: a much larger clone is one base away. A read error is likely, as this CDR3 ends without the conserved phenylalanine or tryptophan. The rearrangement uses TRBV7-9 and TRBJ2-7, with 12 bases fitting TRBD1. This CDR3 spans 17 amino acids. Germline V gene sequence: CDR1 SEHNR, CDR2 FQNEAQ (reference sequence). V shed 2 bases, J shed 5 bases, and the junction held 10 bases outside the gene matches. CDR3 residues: CASSLSPKGQGAHEQYI. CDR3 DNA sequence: TGTGCCAGCAGCTTATCGCCGAAGGGACAGGGGGCCCACGAGCAGTACATC.

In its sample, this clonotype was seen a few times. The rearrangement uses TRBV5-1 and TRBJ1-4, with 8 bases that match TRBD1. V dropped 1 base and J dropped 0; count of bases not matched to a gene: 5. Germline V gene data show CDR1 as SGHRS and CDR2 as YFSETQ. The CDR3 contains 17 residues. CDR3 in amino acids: CASSLLGQDATNEKLFF. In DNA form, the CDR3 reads TGCGCCAGCAGCTTGTTGGGACAGGATGCAACTAATGAAAAACTGTTTTTT.

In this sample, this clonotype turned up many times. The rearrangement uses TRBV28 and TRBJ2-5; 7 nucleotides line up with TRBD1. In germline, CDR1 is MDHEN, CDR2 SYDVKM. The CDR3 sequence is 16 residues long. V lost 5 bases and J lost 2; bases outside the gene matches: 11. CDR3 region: CASSPPGTVFQETQYF. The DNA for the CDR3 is TGTGCCAGCAGTCCGCCCGGGACAGTCTTTCAAGAGACCCAGTACTTC.

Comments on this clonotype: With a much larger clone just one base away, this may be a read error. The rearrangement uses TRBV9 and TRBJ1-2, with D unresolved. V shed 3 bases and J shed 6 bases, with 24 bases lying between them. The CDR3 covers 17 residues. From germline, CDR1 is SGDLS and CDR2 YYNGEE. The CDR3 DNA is TGTGCCAGCAGCGGAAGCTATCCGGAAACGGAAGGTCATGGCTACACCTTC. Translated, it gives CASSGSYPETEGHGYTF.

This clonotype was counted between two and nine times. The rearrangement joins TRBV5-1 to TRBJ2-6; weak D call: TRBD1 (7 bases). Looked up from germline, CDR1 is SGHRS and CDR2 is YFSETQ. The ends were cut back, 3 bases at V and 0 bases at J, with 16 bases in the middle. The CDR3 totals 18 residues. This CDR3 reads CASSSTRGTVSGANVLTF. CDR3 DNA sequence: TGCGCCAGCAGCTCCACCCGGGGGACAGTCTCTGGGGCCAACGTCCTGACTTTC.

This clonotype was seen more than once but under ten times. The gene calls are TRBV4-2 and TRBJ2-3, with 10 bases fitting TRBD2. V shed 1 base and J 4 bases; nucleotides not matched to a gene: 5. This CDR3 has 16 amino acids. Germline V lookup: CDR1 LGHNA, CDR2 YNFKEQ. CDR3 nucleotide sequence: TGTGCCAGCAGCCAAGGTTTAGCGGGGGGCGCAGATACGCAGTATTTT. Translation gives CASSQGLAGGADTQYF.

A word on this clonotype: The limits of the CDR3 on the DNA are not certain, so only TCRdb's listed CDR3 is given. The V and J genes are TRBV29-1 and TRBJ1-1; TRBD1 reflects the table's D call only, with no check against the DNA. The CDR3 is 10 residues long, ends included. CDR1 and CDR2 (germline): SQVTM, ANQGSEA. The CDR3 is CSVGQGSTFF.